The clone carrying this T cell receptor beta chain occurred many times. The target antigen is unknown. This specimen belongs to a study of early T cells in non-severe SARS-CoV-2 infection. As for the study in general: Chains from this unsorted whole-blood bulk RNA could not be paired. Findings and limits, study-wide: VDJdb-based matching was biased toward anti-spike CD8 responses and missed private and CD4 specificities.

Each CDR3 protein gets one entry after TCRdb re-called the 5' RACE reads with MiXCR. This sample yields tens of thousands of distinct CDR3 sequences, of which roughly 4.5% are seen a single time; around 16% belongs to the top ten. Germline assignment: CDR1 SQVTM and CDR2 ANQGSEA. CDR3 length: 15 amino acids. The V and J ends lost 4 bases and 0 bases respectively, with 13 bases between them. The TCR sequence derives from an adult who was a healthcare worker with PCR-confirmed SARS-CoV-2 infection or an uninfected control (not recorded which). The rearrangement links TRBV29-1 to TRBJ1-3; D is unresolved. Sequencing was carried out using whole blood. The CDR3 region has the DNA TGCAGCGTTGCGCAGGACCCCTACTCTGGAAACACCATATATTTT. Residues: CSVAQDPYSGNTIYF.